This TCR beta chain emerged from a study of tumor-infiltrating lymphocytes in primary liver carcinoma. Study at large: Samples yielded about 3.65 to 8 million productive TCRbeta reads, similar across tissue types. Findings and limits, study-wide: Because of bulk unsorted sampling, CD4+ and CD8+ repertoires were not subjected to comparison.

RNA isolated from unsorted whole blood supplied the blood RNA, with germline DNA also extracted. As to this clonotype: The antigen remains undetermined. This may be a read error, as it is one base from a much larger clone.

The trim removed 4 bases at V and 3 bases at J, leaving 7 bases unmatched. Per the germline V gene, CDR1 is WNHNN and CDR2 is SYGVQD (reference sequence). The CDR3 loop spans 15 amino acids. The investigators made TCR beta cDNA from about 510 ng total RNA, using a constant-region primer. Three rounds of nested multiplex PCR with slightly modified ARM-PCR produced TCR beta libraries. It was with TRBV1-TRBV30 forward primers and a C-beta reverse primer that the first two PCR rounds were run, at approximately 10 cycles each. TCRdb re-called the multiplex PCR reads through MiXCR, storing one row per CDR3 protein. The sample yields 150,000 to 200,000 distinct CDR3 sequences, roughly 61% seen once.

The TCR sequence derives from a woman in her fifties or sixties with primary liver carcinoma and hepatitis B virus infection. Sequencing was performed on peripheral blood. This rearrangement joins TRBV10-1 to TRBJ2-5; TRBD2 aligns across 8 bases. This chain's CDR3 is CASSGRSSGKETQYF. The DNA for the CDR3 is TGCGCCAGCAGTGGCAGGAGTAGCGGGAAAGAGACCCAGTACTTC.